Listed below are T cell receptor beta chains from one sample, sequenced in a study of identical twins. TCRdb fed the 5' RACE reads into MiXCR, producing one record per CDR3 protein. The profile shows roughly 750,000 distinct CDR3 sequences, less than 25% of them singletons. These data were also reused for a study on T cells expressing NK-cell markers.

The sample taken for sequencing was PBMCs. These receptors were obtained from a young woman in good health. Each CDR3 is given with its conserved first and last residue. A D gene is named only where the DNA matches it firmly. Size is omitted from some rows. Given values are once, few, many or a class for expanded clones.

abundance,v_gene,d_gene,j_gene,CDR3nt,CDR3aa
-,TRBV6-1,-,TRBJ1-2,TGTGCCAGCAGTGAAACCAGGGGTTACGGCTACACCTTC,CASSETRGYGYTF
-,TRBV10-3,-,TRBJ2-7,TGTGCCATCCGCCGACAGGAAGCCTACGAGCAGTACTTC,CAIRRQEAYEQYF
few,TRBV20-1,TRBD1,TRBJ2-3,TGCAGTGCTAGCGGACAGGGGACCACAGATACGCAGTATTTT,CSASGQGTTDTQYF
-,TRBV7-9,TRBD1,TRBJ2-5,TGTGCCAGCAGCCACGGACAGGGCCTTCTCCAAGAGACCCAGTACTTC,CASSHGQGLLQETQYF
once,TRBV12-3/TRBV12-4,TRBD2,TRBJ2-3,TGTGCCAGCAGTTTAAGCGGGAGTTTGACAGATACGCAGTATTTT,CASSLSGSLTDTQYF
few,TRBV20-1,-,TRBJ2-1,TGCAGTGCTAAAGGCCGTCACAATGAGCAGTTCTTC,CSAKGRHNEQFF
-,TRBV5-1,-,TRBJ2-5,TGCGCCAGCAGCTTGACCAGGGGGGGTCAAGAGACCCAGTACTTC,CASSLTRGGQETQYF
-,TRBV12-3/TRBV12-4,-,TRBJ2-7,TGTGCCAGCGGATTCCCTACTCCCGGGCGCACCTACGAGCAGTACTTC,CASGFPTPGRTYEQYF
many,TRBV6-5,TRBD1,TRBJ1-1,TGTGCCAGCAGTTTCGATTGGACAGGCACTGAAGCTTTCTTT,CASSFDWTGTEAFF
many,TRBV4-3,TRBD2,TRBJ2-1,TGCGCCAGCAGCCAAGATCTACGAAGCGGGAGGGGAGAGTTCTTC,CASSQDLRSGRGEFF
few,TRBV20-1,-,TRBJ1-1,TGCAGTGCTAGAATTTTATCCAACAGGGCCACTGAAGCTTTCTTT,CSARILSNRATEAFF
-,TRBV5-5,TRBD2,TRBJ2-4,TGTGCCAGCAGCGTAGCGGGAGGGGGCAACATTCAGTACTTC,CASSVAGGGNIQYF
few,TRBV29-1,TRBD1,TRBJ2-5,TGCAGCGTGACAGGGAACAGGGAGACCCAGTACTTC,CSVTGNRETQYF
-,TRBV7-2,TRBD1,TRBJ2-5,TGTGCCAGCAGCCGACGACAGGGTCGAAGGGGGGAGACCCAGTACTTC,CASSRRQGRRGETQYF
-,TRBV11-2,TRBD2,TRBJ2-6,TGTGCCAGCAGCCGAGGACTAGCGGGCCTAAGCTCTGGGGCCAACGTCCTGACTTTC,CASSRGLAGLSSGANVLTF
few,TRBV5-6,-,TRBJ2-2,TGTGCCAGCAGCTTGGCGCTTGAGGACGGGGAGCTGTTTTTT,CASSLALEDGELFF
-,TRBV20-1,-,TRBJ2-2,TGCAGTGCTAGGGGAGCCGGCGGGGAGCTGTTTTTT,CSARGAGGELFF
-,TRBV13,TRBD1,TRBJ2-1,TGTGCCAGTAAATCCGGGACAGGGTTCAATGAGCAGTTCTTC,CASKSGTGFNEQFF
-,TRBV10-3,-,TRBJ1-1,TGTGCCATCGGCGGAGGGTCGGTGGGTACTGAAGCTTTCTTT,CAIGGGSVGTEAFF
-,TRBV11-2,-,TRBJ2-5,TGTGCCAGCAGCCCAGTCGGAACACCCTTAGAGACCCAGTACTTC,CASSPVGTPLETQYF
many,TRBV12-3/TRBV12-4,TRBD1,TRBJ2-7,TGTGCCAGCTCACCGGGACAGGGGTACGAGCAGTACTTC,CASSPGQGYEQYF
few,TRBV6-4,TRBD1,TRBJ2-3,TGTGCCAGCAGTACCGGGACAGGGGGTACAGATACGCAGTATTTT,CASSTGTGGTDTQYF
many,TRBV20-1,-,TRBJ1-1,TGCAGTGCTAGTGATGACAGCTCAAACACTGAAGCTTTCTTT,CSASDDSSNTEAFF
many,TRBV20-1,TRBD1,TRBJ2-3,TGCAGTGCTAGCGGGACAGGGAGCACAGATACGCAGTATTTT,CSASGTGSTDTQYF
many,TRBV4-3,-,TRBJ2-1,TGCGCCAGCAGCACAAGCCTGGATTACAATGAGCAGTTCTTC,CASSTSLDYNEQFF
few,TRBV20-1,-,TRBJ2-1,TGCAGTGCTGGGAAGAGCCAGTTCTTC,CSAGKSQFF
few,TRBV6-5,-,TRBJ2-1,TGTGCCAGCAGTTACCACCTCTACAATGAGCAGTTCTTC,CASSYHLYNEQFF
-,TRBV15,TRBD2,TRBJ2-5,TGTGCCACCAGCCCGAAAAGGTTTAGCGGGAGGATGGAGACCCAGTACTTC,CATSPKRFSGRMETQYF
-,TRBV9,TRBD1,TRBJ2-1,TGTGCCAGCAGCGTATCCCCGCGACAGGGCAATGAGCAGTTCTTC,CASSVSPRQGNEQFF
few,TRBV5-1,-,TRBJ1-6,TGCGCCAGCAGCGAAAGGGTCACGGGTTCACCCCTCCACTTT,CASSERVTGSPLHF
-,TRBV7-9,-,TRBJ2-1,TGTGCCAGCAGCCGGAGGCAGACCCTCTTACCCTACAATGAGCAGTTCTTC,CASSRRQTLLPYNEQFF
-,TRBV20-1,TRBD1,TRBJ1-5,TGCAGTGCTAGTGTTGTGGACAGGGACTATCAGCCCCAGCATTTT,CSASVVDRDYQPQHF
few,TRBV20-1,-,TRBJ2-5,TGCAGTGCTGAGGGCCGCGGGGAGACCCAGTACTTC,CSAEGRGETQYF
few,TRBV5-1,-,TRBJ1-1,TGCGCCAGCAGCTGGGTGGGGACTGAAGCTTTCTTT,CASSWVGTEAFF
-,TRBV20-1,-,TRBJ2-3,TGCAGTGCTGGTTTAGGGGGGATCCCAGATACGCAGTATTTT,CSAGLGGIPDTQYF
-,TRBV7-7,-,TRBJ2-5,TGTGCTAGCAGCTTACATGGATCAGAAGAGACCCAGTACTTC,CASSLHGSEETQYF
-,TRBV6-1,-,TRBJ2-7,TGTGCCAGCAGAAAAGCCCACGTTAGTCATTCCAACGAGCAGTACTTC,CASRKAHVSHSNEQYF
few,TRBV20-1,TRBD2,TRBJ2-7,TGCAGTGTTATTAGCGGGAGGGCCGTTTACGAGCAGTACTTC,CSVISGRAVYEQYF
-,TRBV10-3,TRBD2,TRBJ2-1,TGTGCCATCAGGGCTAGCGGGAGATTGGAGCAGTTCTTC,CAIRASGRLEQFF
-,TRBV12-3/TRBV12-4,TRBD1,TRBJ2-1,TGTGCCAGCAGTTTGACAGGGGTGGACAATGAGCAGTTCTTC,CASSLTGVDNEQFF
-,TRBV12-3/TRBV12-4,-,TRBJ2-1,TGTGCCAGCAGAAGTCGAGGATCACCGTTCTTC,CASRSRGSPFF
-,TRBV12-3/TRBV12-4,TRBD1,TRBJ2-1,TGTGCCAGCAGTACCGACAGGGGCCCAAGCAGTGAGCAGTTCTTC,CASSTDRGPSSEQFF
once,TRBV7-9,TRBD1,TRBJ1-1,TGTGCCAGCAGTCAATTTGACAGGGGAGCTTTCTTT,CASSQFDRGAFF
-,TRBV12-3/TRBV12-4,TRBD2,TRBJ2-3,TGTGCCAGCAGTTTGAGCGGGAGTGCGCAGTATTTT,CASSLSGSAQYF
many,TRBV9,TRBD2,TRBJ2-7,TGTGCCAGCAGTCTAGGGACTAGGTCAGACGAGCAGTACTTC,CASSLGTRSDEQYF
-,TRBV6-1,-,TRBJ1-2,TGTGCCAGCAGCCGCACGACAGGTTTGGTCTCTGGCGACACCTTC,CASSRTTGLVSGDTF
few,TRBV7-9,TRBD1,TRBJ1-1,TGTGCCAGCAGCCCCCACTCAGGGGGAAAAGCTTTCTTT,CASSPHSGGKAFF
-,TRBV20-1,-,TRBJ2-3,TGCAGTGCAACCTTAAGGGGGGGCACAGATACGCAGTATTTT,CSATLRGGTDTQYF
many,TRBV6-1,TRBD1,TRBJ1-2,TGTGCCAGCAGTCCGGGAGGGACAGACTATGGCTACACCTTC,CASSPGGTDYGYTF
-,TRBV18,-,TRBJ2-7,TGTGCCAGCTCACCTACCGTTGAACTGGTGTACTTC,CASSPTVELVYF
many,TRBV5-1,TRBD1,TRBJ2-1,TGCGCCAGCAGTGCCCGGGACAGCACCTACAATGAGCAGTTCTTC,CASSARDSTYNEQFF
few,TRBV29-1,TRBD2,TRBJ2-1,TGCAGCGTTGATGCCGAGCGGGGGGGCTTTAATGAGCAGTTCTTC,CSVDAERGGFNEQFF